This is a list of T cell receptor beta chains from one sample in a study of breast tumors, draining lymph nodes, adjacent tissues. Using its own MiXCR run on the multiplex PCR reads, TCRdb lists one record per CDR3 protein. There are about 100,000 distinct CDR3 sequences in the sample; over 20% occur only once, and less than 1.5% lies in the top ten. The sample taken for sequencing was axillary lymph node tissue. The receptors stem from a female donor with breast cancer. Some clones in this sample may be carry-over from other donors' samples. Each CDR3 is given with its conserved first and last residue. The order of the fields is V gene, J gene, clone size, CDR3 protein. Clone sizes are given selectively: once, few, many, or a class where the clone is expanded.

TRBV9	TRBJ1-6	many	CASSVLLGSPLHF
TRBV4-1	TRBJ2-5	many	CASSQWYQETQYF
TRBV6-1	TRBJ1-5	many	CASILRMLSNQPQHF
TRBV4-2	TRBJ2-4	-	CASSQEGAGKNIQHF
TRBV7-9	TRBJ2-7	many	CASSYGGTYEQYF
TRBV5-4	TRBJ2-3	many	CASSLLVPTDTQYF
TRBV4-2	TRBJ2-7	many	CASSQDGSPTYEQYF
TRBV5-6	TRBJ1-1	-	CASSFRVGTWEAFF
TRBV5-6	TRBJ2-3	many	CASSSGLLGTDTQYF
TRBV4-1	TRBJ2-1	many	CASSGFISEVHEQFF
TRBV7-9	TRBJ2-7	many	CAGSRGLGYEQYF
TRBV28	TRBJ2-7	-	CASRPSWGLAGGGEQYF
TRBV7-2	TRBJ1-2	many	CASSPDRAYSGYTF
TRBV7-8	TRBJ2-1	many	CASSSPRGRASEQFF
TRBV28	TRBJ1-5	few	CASSFSGLGNQPQHF
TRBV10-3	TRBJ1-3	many	CATHQGVSGNTIYF
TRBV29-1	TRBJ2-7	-	CSVDATVSAYEQYF
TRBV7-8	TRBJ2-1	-	CASRFAGLYNEQFF
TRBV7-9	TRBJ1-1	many	CASSLVGGGWTEAFF
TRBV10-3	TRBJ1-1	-	CAIRIRQGKGTEAFF
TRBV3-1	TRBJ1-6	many	CASSQRTSKNSPLHF
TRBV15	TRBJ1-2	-	CATSSARQYNNYGYTF
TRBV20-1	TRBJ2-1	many	CAAGSSYNEQFF
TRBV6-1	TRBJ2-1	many	CASSVDRGNEQFF
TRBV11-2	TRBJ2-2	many	CASSLGRRVPGELFF
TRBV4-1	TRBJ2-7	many	CASSQGLLSSYEQYF
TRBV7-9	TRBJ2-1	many	CASSPDRGSYNEQFF
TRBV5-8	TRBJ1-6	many	CASSTWTGGMSSPLHF
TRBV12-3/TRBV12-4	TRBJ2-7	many	CASSDLRGDPYEQYF
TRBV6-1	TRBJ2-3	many	CASSVTGSTDTQYF
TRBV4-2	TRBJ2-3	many	CASSQEKAGGLGTQYF
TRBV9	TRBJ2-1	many	CASSVGAGAYNEQFF
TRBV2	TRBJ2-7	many	CASVGISYEQYF
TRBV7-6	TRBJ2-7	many	CASSLSLAGGGPEQYF
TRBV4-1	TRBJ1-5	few	CASSQVTGANQPQHF
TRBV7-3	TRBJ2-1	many	CASSLGRAVYNEQFF
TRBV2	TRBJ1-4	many	CASSSPGRGREKLFF
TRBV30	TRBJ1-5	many	CAWSVAGEQPQHF
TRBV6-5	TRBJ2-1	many	CASSSLAGGHNEQFF
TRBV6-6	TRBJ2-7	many	CASSYPPPGTSGSYEQYF
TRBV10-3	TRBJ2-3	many	CAISGPGEAGSEYTDTQYF
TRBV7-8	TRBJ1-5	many	CASSISRGNQPQHF
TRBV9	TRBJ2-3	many	CASSVGGREGDTQYF
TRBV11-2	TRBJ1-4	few	CASSSGSNEKLFF
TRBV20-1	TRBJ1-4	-	CSAGRGFNEKLFF
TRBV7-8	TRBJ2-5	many	CASSARTGGETQYF
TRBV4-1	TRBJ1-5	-	CASTTSGAPGQPQHF
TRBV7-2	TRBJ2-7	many	CASSFKAPYEQYF
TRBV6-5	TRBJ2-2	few	CASSYSIGIGSPPGELFF
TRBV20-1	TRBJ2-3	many	CSARPSSWGTDTQYF
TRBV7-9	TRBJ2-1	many	CASSFVGRDYNEQFF
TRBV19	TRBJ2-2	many	CASSLDRANTGELFF
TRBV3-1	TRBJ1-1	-	CASTMSARVDFSTEAFF
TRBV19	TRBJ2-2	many	CASREGAYTGELFF
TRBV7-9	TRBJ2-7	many	CASSKGGLADEQYF
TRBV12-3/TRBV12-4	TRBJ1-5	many	CASSQGSNQPQHF
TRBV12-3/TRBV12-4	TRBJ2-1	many	CASSWAGTSRDNEQFF
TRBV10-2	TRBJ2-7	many	CASSEDRGGLYEQYF
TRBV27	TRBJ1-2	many	CASSNAPEGHGYTF
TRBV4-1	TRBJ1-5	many	CASSPRDRAEGNQPQHF